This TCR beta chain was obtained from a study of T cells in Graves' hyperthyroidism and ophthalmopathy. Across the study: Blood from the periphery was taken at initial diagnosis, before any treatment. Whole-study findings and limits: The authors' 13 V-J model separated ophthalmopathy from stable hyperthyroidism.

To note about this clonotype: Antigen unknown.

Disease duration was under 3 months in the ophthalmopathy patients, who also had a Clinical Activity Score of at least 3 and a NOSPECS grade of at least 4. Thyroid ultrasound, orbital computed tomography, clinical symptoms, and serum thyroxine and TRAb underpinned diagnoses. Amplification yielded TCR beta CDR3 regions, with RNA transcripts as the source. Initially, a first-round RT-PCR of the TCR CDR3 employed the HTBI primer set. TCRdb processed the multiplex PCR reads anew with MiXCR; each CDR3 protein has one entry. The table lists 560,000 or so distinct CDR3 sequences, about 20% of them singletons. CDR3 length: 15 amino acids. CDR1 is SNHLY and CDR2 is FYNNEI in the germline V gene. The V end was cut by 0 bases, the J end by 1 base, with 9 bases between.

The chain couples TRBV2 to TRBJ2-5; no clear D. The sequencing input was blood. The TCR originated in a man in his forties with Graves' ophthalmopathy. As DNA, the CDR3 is TGTGCCAGCAGTGAAGCGGGGATGGTCCAAGAGACCCAGTACTTC. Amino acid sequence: CASSEAGMVQETQYF.